This T cell receptor beta chain comes out of a study of blood T cells in healthy people across ages. This clonotype was recorded only once. Its target is not known. Then a second PCR, running about 6 to 12 cycles, was carried out with a sample-barcoded 5' primer and a J-beta primer mix. Each CDR3 protein gets one entry after TCRdb re-called the 5' RACE reads with MiXCR. The repertoire consists of hundreds of thousands of distinct CDR3 sequences, with less than 45% occurring once and the leading ten covering about 30%. CDR3 length: 14 residues. Germline V CDR1 and CDR2: LGHNA, YSLEER. V was trimmed by 5 bases and J by 5 bases, leaving 15 bases between them. Findings and limits, study-wide: With unsorted PBMCs, a conclusive comparison of naive versus antigen-experienced cells was not possible.

The sequence was obtained from a man older than 75 in good health. The sample taken for sequencing was blood. The chain recombines TRBV4-3 with TRBJ1-2, with D possibly TRBD1 on 6 matching bases. In nucleotides, the CDR3 is TGCGCCAGCAGCGAAACAGGGTTCCAGTATGGCTACACCTTC. It yields the protein CASSETGFQYGYTF.